This TCR beta chain was retrieved from a study of T cells in localized non-small cell lung cancer. Study observations and caveats: Of the top 100 tumor clones, median roughly 60 were in adjacent lung, around 28 among its top 100. Analysis by sequencing included only one tumor region, so heterogeneity remains possible. It was uninvolved adjacent lung that showed the highest T cell clonality, exceeding tumor. A higher density of T cells in blood coincided with extended overall survival.

Method: immunoSEQ multiplex PCR; TCRdb's copy keeps in-frame clones and lacks some. The sample carries over 30,000 clones, 80% to 90% recorded once. In the case of this clone: The antigen remains undetermined. Other nucleotide sequences from this sample produce the same CDR3.

This CDR3 is 14 amino acids long. V shed 3 bases and J 2 bases; nucleotides not matched to a gene: 3. Germline V gene data show CDR1 as LNHNV and CDR2 as YYDKDF (reference sequence). The genes are TRBV15 and TRBJ2-7, with 8 bases that match TRBD1. The TCR was taken from a woman aged 35 to 70 with stage I lung adenocarcinoma. Sample: peripheral blood, taken before any cancer treatment. CDR3: CATSRDRVAYEQYF. CDR3 DNA sequence: TGTGCCACCAGCAGGGACAGGGTAGCCTACGAGCAGTACTTC.